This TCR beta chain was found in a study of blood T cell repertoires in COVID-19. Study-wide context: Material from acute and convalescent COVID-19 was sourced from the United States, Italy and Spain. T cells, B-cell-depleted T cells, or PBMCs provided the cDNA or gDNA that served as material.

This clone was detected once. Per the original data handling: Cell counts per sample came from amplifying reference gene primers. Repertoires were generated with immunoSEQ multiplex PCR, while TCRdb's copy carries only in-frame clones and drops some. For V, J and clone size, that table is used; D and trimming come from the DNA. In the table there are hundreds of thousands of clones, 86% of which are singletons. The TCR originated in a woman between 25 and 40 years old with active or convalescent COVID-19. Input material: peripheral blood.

CDR3 region: CASSSLDSDHYGYTF. CDR3 DNA: TGTGCCAGCAGCTCCCTGGACAGTGATCATTATGGCTACACCTTC. The chain is built from TRBV7-9 and TRBJ1-2; D might be TRBD1 (6 bases). This CDR3 comprises 15 residues. V lost 4 bases and J 5 bases, leaving 17 bases between the germline ends. CDR1 SEHNR and CDR2 FQNEAQ come from the germline V gene (reference sequence). The whole variable domain, remainder taken from reference TRBV7-9 and TRBJ1-2, is DTGVSQNPRHKITKRGQNVTFRCDPISEHNRLYWYRQTLGQGPEFLTYFQNEAQLEKSRLLSDRFSAERPKGSFSTLEIQRTEQGDSAMYLCASSSLDSDHYGYTFGSGTRLTVV.